The next 7 T cell receptor beta chains were all read from a single sample in a study of T cells in Graves' hyperthyroidism and ophthalmopathy. What was amplified from RNA transcripts were TCR beta CDR3 regions. The TCR CDR3 first-round RT-PCR relied on the HTBI primer set. TCRdb passed the multiplex PCR reads through MiXCR, listing each CDR3 protein once. The sample records about 480,000 distinct CDR3 sequences, around 14% being singletons. Sequencing was performed on blood. These receptors all come from a woman aged 18-29 years with Graves' hyperthyroidism.

This clonotype occurred many times. The V call is TRBV5-1, the J call TRBJ2-7, with 13 nucleotides matching TRBD2. CDR3 length: 18 residues. V was pared by 5 bases and J by 4 bases, with 15 bases of the junction left unmatched. Germline assignment: CDR1 SGHRS and CDR2 YFSETQ. CDR3 bases: TGCGCCAGCAGTAATACTAGGACTAGCGGGAGTTCCACGTACGAGCAGTACTTC. It encodes CASSNTRTSGSSTYEQYF.

This clonotype has ten or more counts. J is TRBJ1-1 and V is TRBV9, with D possibly TRBD1 on 5 matching bases. The CDR3 totals 14 residues. With 4 bases removed from V and 0 bases from J, the gap between germline ends came to 10 bases. Germline V lookup: CDR1 SGDLS, CDR2 YYNGEE. CDR3 protein: CASSTTGLNTEAFF. In nucleotides, the CDR3 is TGTGCCAGCAGCACGACGGGACTGAACACTGAAGCTTTCTTT.

This rearrangement joins TRBV29-1 to TRBJ2-2, with D perhaps matching TRBD2 (6 bases). The CDR3 is 13 residues long. The germline V gene encodes CDR1 SQVTM and CDR2 ANQGSEA. Trimming removed 6 bases from V and 4 bases from J, with 12 bases in between. The CDR3 sequence is CSVREVGTGELFF. The CDR3 region has the DNA TGCAGCGTCAGGGAGGTGGGCACCGGGGAGCTGTTTTTT.

This clonotype appeared a few times. The CDR3 loop is CATSRDGQFLAKNIQYF. CDR3 in DNA: TGTGCCACCAGCAGAGATGGACAGTTCCTAGCCAAAAACATTCAGTACTTC. V usage is TRBV15 and J usage is TRBJ2-4, with D possibly TRBD1 on 6 matching bases. The CDR3 loop spans 17 amino acids. V lost 0 bases and J lost 0, with 12 bases in between. The germline V gene encodes CDR1 LNHNV and CDR2 YYDKDF (reference sequence).

This clonotype was detected many times. The chain uses TRBV14 and TRBJ2-7, with D tentatively TRBD1 (5 bases). V was shortened by 5 bases and J by 3 bases, with 8 bases between the two germline ends. Germline CDR1 and CDR2: SGHDN and FVKESK. There are 12 residues in the CDR3. The CDR3 DNA reads as TGTGCCAGCAGCTCAGGGATCTACGAGCAGTACGTC. It yields the protein CASSSGIYEQYV.

In its sample, this clonotype was seen many times. This CDR3 is CASSLGGLAGGAYNEQFF. The CDR3 DNA reads TGTGCCAGCAGCTTAGGCGGTCTAGCGGGTGGTGCCTACAATGAGCAGTTCTTC. The chain combines TRBV11-3 with TRBJ2-1, with 8 bases that match TRBD2. Germline CDR1 SGHNT, CDR2 YENEEA. The CDR3 is 18 amino acids. Trimming at V came to 1 base and at J to 2 bases, leaving 10 bases not matched to a gene.

Many counts were recorded for this clonotype. The chain links TRBV2 to TRBJ1-1, with 7 bases that match TRBD1. Unmatched junction bases numbered 6, after V lost 4 bases and J lost 1 base. CDR3 size: 15 residues. The germline gives CDR1 SNHLY, CDR2 FYNNEI. CDR3 DNA: TGTGCCAGCAGTGTTACAGGGGACACGAACACTGAAGCTTTCTTT. This sequence encodes CASSVTGDTNTEAFF.